These 21 T cell receptor beta chains were sequenced from one sample in a study of breast tumors, draining lymph nodes, adjacent tissues. Samples came from axillary lymph nodes draining the breast cancer. TCRdb independently ran MiXCR on the multiplex PCR reads; one entry per CDR3 protein. The sample lists about 140,000 distinct CDR3 sequences, around a third occurring once. Sequencing used axillary lymph node tissue. Source of these receptors: a female donor with breast cancer. Some clones in this sample may be carry-over from other donors' samples.

This clonotype was seen many times. This CDR3 reads CASKTQGNAGELFF. As DNA, the CDR3 is TGTGCCAGCAAAACACAGGGTAACGCCGGGGAGCTGTTTTTT. The rearrangement uses TRBV5-8 and TRBJ2-2, with D possibly being TRBD1 (6 bases). The V end lost 6 bases, the J end lost 6 bases, and 15 bases lay between the germline ends. The CDR3 has 14 amino acids. CDR1 and CDR2 from the germline V gene are SGHTS and YDEGEE.

This clonotype was detected many times. The rearrangement uses TRBV7-2 and TRBJ1-5; TRBD1 matches 8 bases. Germline CDR1 and CDR2: SGHTA and FQGNSA. The CDR3 is 15 amino acids. The V gene end was trimmed by 5 bases and the J gene end by 7 bases; junction bases not matched to a gene: 10. The CDR3: CASSKTDRAVQPQHF. CDR3 DNA: TGTGCCAGCAGCAAAACGGACAGGGCGGTCCAGCCCCAGCATTTT.

The genes are TRBV2 and TRBJ1-2; D unclear. The CDR3 covers 17 residues. The germline gives CDR1 SNHLY, CDR2 FYNNEI. Deletions cut 5 bases from V and 0 bases from J, with 19 bases between. The CDR3 DNA is TGTGCCAGCAGTAATCAGCCTGTTCTGGGAACTAACTATGGCTACACCTTC. This encodes CASSNQPVLGTNYGYTF. Variable domain in full (rest from reference TRBV2 and TRBJ1-2): EPEVTQTPSHQVTQMGQEVILRCVPISNHLYFYWYRQILGQKVEFLVSFYNNEISEKSEIFDDQFSVERPDGSNFTLKIRSTKLEDSAMYFCASSNQPVLGTNYGYTFGSGTRLTVV.

This clonotype appeared many times. The gene calls are TRBV28 and TRBJ1-6; D call uncertain. The V end lost 4 bases, the J end lost 11 bases, and 12 bases lay between the germline ends. Germline CDR1 is MDHEN and CDR2 is SYDVKM. This CDR3 comprises 13 residues. For the CDR3, the DNA is TGTGCCAGCAGTTACTTGGGCTCCGCACCCCTCCACTTT. Encoded protein: CASSYLGSAPLHF.

This clonotype was counted at least ten times. The chain recombines TRBV7-6 with TRBJ1-2, with a weak D call TRBD1 (6 bases). This CDR3 is built from 15 residues. V lost 5 bases, J lost 4 bases, and 17 bases lay in between. CDR1 is SGHVS and CDR2 is FNYEAQ in the germline V gene. In DNA, the CDR3 is TGTGCCAGCAGCCCAGGAGAATGGGACACCTATGGCTACACCTTC. This translates into CASSPGEWDTYGYTF.

V usage is TRBV7-2 and J usage is TRBJ2-7, with a possible D match to TRBD2 (7 bases). The V gene's germline CDR1 is SGHTA and CDR2 FQGNSA. V gave up 8 bases and J gave up 4 bases, with 15 bases separating them. The CDR3 sequence is 13 residues long. This chain's CDR3 is CASLGGPVYEQYF. CDR3 DNA: TGTGCCAGCCTGGGGGGGCCGGTGTACGAGCAGTACTTC.

This clonotype was recorded many times. The chain joins TRBV30 to TRBJ2-5, with D hard to call. Trimming removed 1 base at V and 5 bases at J, with 5 bases between. The CDR3 has 11 residues. CDR1 is GTSNPN and CDR2 is SVGIG in the germline V gene (reference sequence). In nucleotides, the CDR3 is TGTGCCTGGAGTGAAGGGGAGACCCAGTACTTC. Protein: CAWSEGETQYF.

This clonotype was observed at least ten times. The J gene is TRBJ2-2, the V gene TRBV20-1; 11 nucleotides line up with TRBD1. This CDR3 is 15 amino acids long. The V gene end was trimmed by 5 bases and the J gene end by 4 bases; junction bases not matched to a gene: 6. The V gene's germline CDR1 is DFQATT and CDR2 SNEGSKA (reference sequence). The CDR3 protein is CSARRDRGFTGELFF. The CDR3 DNA reads as TGCAGTGCTCGCCGGGACAGGGGGTTCACCGGGGAGCTGTTTTTT.

This clonotype was observed at least ten times. This sequence joins TRBV12-3 or TRBV12-4 and TRBJ2-5; perhaps TRBD2 as D (6 bases). The CDR3 sequence is 13 residues long. Trimming took off 1 base at V and 6 bases at J, with 9 bases between the two ends. The CDR3 loop is CASSLEGLKTQYF. For the CDR3, the DNA is TGTGCCAGCAGTTTAGAGGGACTCAAGACCCAGTACTTC.

In its sample, this clonotype was seen many times. The gene calls are TRBV7-2 and TRBJ1-6; D remains ambiguous. With 7 bases removed from V and 2 bases from J, the gap between germline ends came to 15 bases. The CDR3 spans 16 residues. Germline-derived CDR1 and CDR2 are SGHTA and FQGNSA. CDR3 residues: CASTPGLETYNSPLHF. CDR3 bases: TGTGCCAGCACCCCCGGTTTGGAAACCTATAATTCACCCCTCCACTTT.

The table lists this clonotype with many counts. A much larger clone differs by one base, so this may be a read error. The CDR3 does not close with the conserved phenylalanine or tryptophan, likely indicating a read error. V usage is TRBV7-2 and J usage is TRBJ2-5; no reliable D call. The CDR3 length is 14 residues. V was pared by 1 base and J by 1 base, with 7 bases between. In germline, CDR1 is SGHTA, CDR2 FQGNSA. CDR3 protein: CASSLVVGQETQYL. The CDR3, as DNA: TGTGCCAGCAGCTTAGTGGTTGGCCAAGAGACCCAGTACCTC.

A single count supports this clonotype. One end of the junction is discordant with germline, which a read error may explain. The chain has TRBV20-1 and TRBJ2-3, with D unclear. The CDR3 has 12 amino acids. The germline gives CDR1 DFQATT, CDR2 SNEGSKA (reference sequence). The CDR3 spells CSANDNTDTPYF. CDR3 in DNA: TGCAGTGCTAACGACAACACAGATACGCCGTATTTT.

Of note for this clonotype: A much larger clone differs from this one at a single base, so this may be a read error. This chain connects TRBV12-5 to TRBJ1-3; 7 nucleotides match TRBD1. This CDR3 comprises 16 residues. The germline gives CDR1 LGHNT, CDR2 FRNRAP. Trimming cost V 3 bases and J 4 bases; bases outside gene matches: 9. CDR3 coding DNA: TGTGCTAGTGGTTTCATACAGGGGCTCCGGGGAAACACCATATATTTT. This gives the protein CASGFIQGLRGNTIYF.

This clonotype has a count of ten or more. The chain combines TRBV28 with TRBJ1-6; D is uncertain. This CDR3 has 15 amino acids. V was trimmed by 5 bases and J by 7 bases, leaving 15 bases between them. The germline CDR1 and CDR2 sequences are MDHEN and SYDVKM. CDR3 residues: CASSPFSIRNSPLHF. The CDR3 DNA is TGTGCCAGCAGTCCTTTCTCCATTCGGAATTCACCCCTCCACTTT.

This clonotype was picked up many times. The chain recombines TRBV28 with TRBJ1-6, with a tentative D call TRBD1 (6 bases). This CDR3 has 19 amino acids. Deletions cut 6 bases from V and 8 bases from J, with 29 bases between. The germline V gene encodes CDR1 MDHEN and CDR2 SYDVKM. The CDR3 protein is CASRPLESTGRRSHSPLHF. CDR3 bases: TGTGCCAGCAGGCCCCTAGAATCGACAGGTCGTCGATCGCATTCACCCCTCCACTTT.

About this clonotype: No DNA is shown, since the ends of the CDR3 on it are uncertain; the CDR3 is the one TCRdb lists. The gene calls are TRBV9 and TRBJ2-3; the DNA was not used to check the table's D call, TRBD1. Germline CDR1 reads SGDLS; CDR2 reads YYNGEE. The CDR3 extends over 22 residues, inclusive of both ends. CDR3 sequence reads: CDSSFYICSADDRVGGTDTQYF.

As to this clonotype: A read error may account for a junction end that differs from germline. The chain employs TRBV7-7 and TRBJ2-5, with 8 bases fitting TRBD2. CDR1 is SSHAT and CDR2 is FNYEAQ in the germline V gene (reference sequence). The CDR3 runs to 16 residues. CDR3 sequence (DNA): TGTGCTAGCAGTCTTTTAGGCCGGGGGGGCCGGGAGGCCGAGTACTTC. This encodes CASSLLGRGGREAEYF.

This clonotype was seen at least ten times. The chain links TRBV7-8 to TRBJ2-5; 9 bases map to TRBD1. Losses at the gene ends were 5 bases for V and 5 bases for J; bases not matched to a gene: 6. The CDR3 is 14 amino acids. CDR1 SGHVS and CDR2 FQNEAQ come from the germline V gene. CDR3 nucleotide sequence: TGTGCCAGCAGCCTCTGGACAGGGGAGGAGACCCAGTACTTC. As protein: CASSLWTGEETQYF.

The table lists this clonotype with many counts. J is TRBJ2-1 and V is TRBV7-8; D is ambiguous. Germline V gives CDR1 SGHVS, CDR2 FQNEAQ. There are 12 residues in the CDR3. With 5 bases removed from V and 10 bases from J, the gap between germline ends came to 12 bases. The CDR3 nucleotides are TGTGCCAGCAGCCCTTTGATGGAGGAGCAGTTCTTC. This encodes CASSPLMEEQFF.

Ten or more counts support this clonotype. The chain has TRBV7-9 and TRBJ2-1; 8 nucleotides align to TRBD1. The junction had 6 bases not matched to a gene; V was cut back by 5 bases and J by 6 bases. The germline V gene has CDR1 SEHNR and CDR2 FQNEAQ (reference sequence). The CDR3 length is 14 residues. CDR3 residues: CASSPDRVVNEQFF. The CDR3 region has the DNA TGTGCCAGCAGCCCGGACAGGGTGGTCAATGAGCAGTTCTTC.

The CDR3 sequence: CASSMLGPSGDTDTQYF. The CDR3 nucleotides are TGTGCCAGTAGTATGCTCGGGCCTAGCGGGGACACAGATACGCAGTATTTT. J is TRBJ2-3 and V is TRBV19; 9 nucleotides line up with TRBD2. After removal of 3 bases from V and 2 bases from J, the junction contained 9 bases not matched to a gene. CDR1 and CDR2 (germline): LNHDA, SQIVND (reference sequence). This CDR3 contains 17 residues.